This TCR beta chain was sequenced during a study of cytomegalovirus exposure and HLA in healthy donors. The validation cohort, a group of around 120 subjects, included the donors and was separate from the approximately 670-subject first cohort. General study findings and limits: Reported results showed that the classifier diagnosed cytomegalovirus status with high specificity and sensitivity. Some TCR beta chains (164 of them) were listed as cytomegalovirus-associated.

Clones were read by immunoSEQ multiplex PCR, and TCRdb kept only the in-frame ones, dropping some. The sample lists about 250,000 clones, approximately 84% occurring once. Concerning this clone: Its antigen is unknown.

What was sequenced was PBMCs. The clonotype was recovered from a man aged 18 to 29 in good health and CMV-seropositive.

The CDR3, as DNA: TGTGCCATCAGTGAGTTTGAGGTTACTGGAAACACCATATATTTT. Translated, it gives CAISEFEVTGNTIYF. J is TRBJ1-3 and V is TRBV10-3; D gene unclear. In germline, CDR1 is ENHRY, CDR2 SYGVKD. V was clipped by 1 base and J by 2 bases, with 9 bases between them. This CDR3 has 15 amino acids.